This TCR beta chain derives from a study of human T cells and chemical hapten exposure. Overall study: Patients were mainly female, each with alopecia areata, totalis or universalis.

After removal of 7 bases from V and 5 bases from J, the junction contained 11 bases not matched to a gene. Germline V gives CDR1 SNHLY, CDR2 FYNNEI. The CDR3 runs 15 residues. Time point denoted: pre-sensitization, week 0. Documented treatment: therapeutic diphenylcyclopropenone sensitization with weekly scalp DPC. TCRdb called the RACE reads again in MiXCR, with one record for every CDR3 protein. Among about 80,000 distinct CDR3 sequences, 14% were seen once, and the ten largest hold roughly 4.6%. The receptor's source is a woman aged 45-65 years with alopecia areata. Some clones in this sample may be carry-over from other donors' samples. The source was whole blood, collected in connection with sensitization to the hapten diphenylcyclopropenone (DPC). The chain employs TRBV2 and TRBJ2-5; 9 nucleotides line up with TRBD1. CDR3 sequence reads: CASNKDRGAGETQYF. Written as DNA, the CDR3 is TGTGCCAGCAATAAGGACAGGGGCGCGGGGGAGACCCAGTACTTC.